These T cell receptor beta chains were read from a single sample in a study of identical twins. Each CDR3 protein is one row after TCRdb ran MiXCR on the 5' RACE reads. The data show about 450,000 distinct CDR3 sequences, with less than 20% seen just once and more than 10% held by the top ten. Specimen: naive T cells sorted from blood. These receptors were taken from a man aged 45-65 years in good health. CDR3s include the opening cysteine and the closing phenylalanine or tryptophan. The D gene is left open where the match is weak. A clone size is listed for some rows: how often the clone was seen (once, few, many), or a class if it is expanded.

J gene: TRBJ2-2
D gene: .
clone size: few
V gene: TRBV27
CDR3 protein: CASRDRNTGELFF
CDR3 DNA: TGTGCCAGCAGGGACCGAAACACCGGGGAGCTGTTTTTT

J gene: TRBJ1-1
D gene: TRBD1
clone size: few
V gene: TRBV6-5
CDR3 protein: CAAGGRTEAFF
CDR3 DNA: TGTGCCGCAGGGGGCAGGACTGAAGCTTTCTTT

J gene: TRBJ2-7
D gene: TRBD2
clone size: .
V gene: TRBV20-1
CDR3 protein: CSARDSTSGVMEQYF
CDR3 DNA: TGCAGTGCTAGAGATTCCACTAGCGGGGTCATGGAGCAGTACTTC

J gene: TRBJ2-5
D gene: .
clone size: few
V gene: TRBV7-9
CDR3 protein: CASSPPVQETQYF
CDR3 DNA: TGTGCCAGCAGCCCCCCCGTCCAAGAGACCCAGTACTTC

J gene: TRBJ1-5
D gene: .
clone size: many
V gene: TRBV20-1
CDR3 protein: CSARDFSHSNQPQHF
CDR3 DNA: TGCAGTGCTAGAGATTTTAGCCACAGCAATCAGCCCCAGCATTTT

J gene: TRBJ2-1
D gene: TRBD2
clone size: .
V gene: TRBV23-1
CDR3 protein: CASSHRAGTNHEQFF
CDR3 DNA: TGCGCCAGCAGTCACAGGGCAGGGACTAACCATGAGCAGTTCTTC

J gene: TRBJ1-6
D gene: .
clone size: .
V gene: TRBV20-1
CDR3 protein: CSARIKRLVSPLHF
CDR3 DNA: TGCAGTGCTAGAATAAAACGGTTGGTTTCACCCCTCCACTTT

J gene: TRBJ2-6
D gene: TRBD2
clone size: .
V gene: TRBV6-1
CDR3 protein: CASSEAPGLAGAGANVLTF
CDR3 DNA: TGTGCCAGCAGTGAAGCGCCGGGACTAGCGGGGGCTGGGGCCAACGTCCTGACTTTC

J gene: TRBJ2-5
D gene: TRBD1
clone size: .
V gene: TRBV24-1
CDR3 protein: CATSDSDRVPETQYF
CDR3 DNA: TGTGCCACCAGTGATTCGGACAGGGTCCCGGAGACCCAGTACTTC

J gene: TRBJ2-2
D gene: .
clone size: .
V gene: TRBV4-1
CDR3 protein: CASSRWFGGHGGELFF
CDR3 DNA: TGCGCCAGCAGCCGATGGTTCGGGGGCCATGGCGGGGAGCTGTTTTTT

J gene: TRBJ2-1
D gene: .
clone size: .
V gene: TRBV20-1
CDR3 protein: CSARVPRRSYNEQFF
CDR3 DNA: TGCAGTGCTAGGGTCCCCCGACGGTCCTACAATGAGCAGTTCTTC

J gene: TRBJ2-2
D gene: .
clone size: many
V gene: TRBV29-1
CDR3 protein: CSVKGLQGTGELFF
CDR3 DNA: TGCAGCGTTAAGGGACTCCAGGGCACCGGGGAGCTGTTTTTT

J gene: TRBJ2-1
D gene: TRBD2
clone size: many
V gene: TRBV29-1
CDR3 protein: CSVGAGGPNNEQFF
CDR3 DNA: TGCAGCGTTGGGGCGGGAGGACCCAACAATGAGCAGTTCTTC

J gene: TRBJ2-5
D gene: TRBD2
clone size: few
V gene: TRBV6-2/TRBV6-3
CDR3 protein: CASSSSGSGETQYF
CDR3 DNA: TGTGCCAGCAGTTCGAGCGGGAGCGGCGAGACCCAGTACTTC

J gene: TRBJ2-7
D gene: .
clone size: many
V gene: TRBV12-3/TRBV12-4
CDR3 protein: CASSVRVATEQYF
CDR3 DNA: TGTGCCAGCAGTGTGCGGGTAGCGACCGAGCAGTACTTC